This record looks at one TCR beta chain sequence and its context. The entry originates in a study of T cell changes during pregnancy in multiple sclerosis. Data came from immunoSEQ multiplex PCR; TCRdb stores just in-frame clones and leaves some out. This table has around 130,000 clones, 93% appearing once. The ends lost 6 bases at V and 0 bases at J; junction bases unmatched: 5. The CDR3 has 15 amino acids. The germline CDR1 and CDR2 sequences are LNHDA and SQIVND (reference sequence). Sequenced here: peripheral blood, sampled before pregnancy. The chain combines TRBV19 with TRBJ2-3; 8 bases match TRBD1. The clonotype comes from a female donor with multiple sclerosis, enrolled in a pregnancy study. The chain's CDR3 is CASRGRDRSTDTQYF. The CDR3 bases are TGTGCCAGTAGGGGCCGGGACAGGAGCACAGATACGCAGTATTTT.